One and the same sample provided the 17 T cell receptor beta chains below, sequenced in a study of blood T cell repertoires in COVID-19. TCRdb keeps only in-frame clones here, not all; method: immunoSEQ multiplex PCR. The data show about 87,000 clones, over 70% seen once. Sequenced material: peripheral blood. The receptors come from a woman between 50 and 59 years old with acute or convalescent COVID-19.

This sequence joins TRBV7-9 and TRBJ2-1; TRBD2 aligns across 7 bases. V trimming: 4 bases; J trimming: 8 bases; junction bases outside the gene matches: 14. This CDR3 has 16 amino acids. CDR1 is SEHNR, CDR2 FQNEAQ, per germline (reference sequence). The CDR3 is CASSSPSSGLDHEQFF. The CDR3 DNA sequence: TGTGCCAGCAGCTCACCCTCTAGCGGCTTAGACCATGAGCAGTTCTTC.

The J gene is TRBJ1-5, the V gene TRBV7-2; D remains ambiguous. Per germline, CDR1 SGHTA and CDR2 FQGNSA. Trimming shortened V by 5 bases and J by 1 base, and 12 bases separated the two germline ends. The CDR3 is made up of 15 amino acids. CDR3: CASSSLGVSNQPQHF. CDR3 DNA: TGTGCCAGCAGCAGCCTCGGGGTGAGCAATCAGCCCCAGCATTTT.

The rearrangement uses TRBV5-1 and TRBJ1-2, with TRBD1 as a possible D gene (5 bases). The CDR3 is made up of 13 amino acids. The ends were cut back, 1 base at V and 4 bases at J, with 8 bases in the middle. Germline CDR1 SGHRS, CDR2 YFSETQ. This CDR3 reads CASSLSQGYGYTF. Written as DNA, the CDR3 is TGCGCCAGCAGCTTGTCCCAGGGCTATGGCTACACCTTC.

There are a few counts of this clone. V gene TRBV5-4 combines with J gene TRBJ2-7, with 7 positions matching TRBD2. Germline V gives CDR1 SGHNT, CDR2 YYREEE (reference sequence). CDR3 length equals 14 residues. The junction had 8 bases not matched to a gene; V was cut back by 3 bases and J by 5 bases. Here the CDR3 DNA reads TGTGCCAGCAGCTGGACGGGAGGCACGGACGAGCAGTACTTC. Translated, it gives CASSWTGGTDEQYF.

This clone was observed a single time. V and J are TRBV13 and TRBJ2-3; the D gene is possibly TRBD2 (6 bases). Germline CDR1 reads PRHDT; CDR2 reads FYEKMQ (reference sequence). This CDR3 has 14 amino acids. Trimming removed 6 bases at V and 1 base at J, with 11 bases between. The CDR3 DNA reads as TGTGCCAGCAGTACGCCTAGCGGCACAGATACGCAGTATTTT. Translation: CASSTPSGTDTQYF.

The chain recombines TRBV6-6 with TRBJ2-3; D gene uncertain. The germline CDR1 and CDR2 sequences are MNHNY and SVGAGI (reference sequence). This CDR3 has 15 residues. V lost 2 bases and J lost 2, with 11 bases in between. The CDR3 spells CASSYAHKTTDTQYF. In DNA, the CDR3 is TGTGCCAGCAGTTACGCCCACAAAACCACAGATACGCAGTATTTT.

The chain employs TRBV6-5 and TRBJ1-3; D is uncertain. The CDR3 consists of 13 residues. CDR1 and CDR2 from the germline V gene are MNHEY and SVGAGI. The V end was cut by 7 bases, the J end by 2 bases, with 9 bases between. Here the CDR3 reads CASTDYPGNTIYF. CDR3 in DNA: TGTGCCAGCACCGACTATCCTGGAAACACCATATATTTT.

The rearrangement links TRBV4-2 to TRBJ1-5; a possible D gene is TRBD1 (5 bases). Trimming took 5 bases from V and 2 from J, leaving 16 bases between them. Germline loops: CDR1 LGHNA, CDR2 YNFKEQ. The CDR3 covers 16 residues. In nucleotides, the CDR3 is TGTGCCAGCAGCTTCGGGGGGGGAGGGGGCAATCAGCCCCAGCATTTT. Its protein product is CASSFGGGGGNQPQHF.

In this sample, this clone turned up a few times. This rearrangement joins TRBV28 to TRBJ1-2; weak D call: TRBD1 (6 bases). Germline V gene data show CDR1 as MDHEN and CDR2 as SYDVKM. Trimming took 5 bases from V and 10 from J, leaving 20 bases between them. The CDR3 runs 14 residues. DNA for the CDR3: TGTGCCAGCAGTCCCCGGGACAAATCAATACTCTACACCTTC. Its translation is CASSPRDKSILYTF.

CDR3 DNA sequence: TGTGCCTGGAGTCCTGGACAGGGGCGGCGTGAGCAGTTCTTC. Its protein is CAWSPGQGRREQFF. This chain links TRBV30 with TRBJ2-1, with 9 bases that match TRBD1. From germline, CDR1 is GTSNPN and CDR2 SVGIG (reference sequence). This CDR3 has 14 residues. J was trimmed by 9 bases and V by 2 bases; bases with no gene match: 8.

The chain combines TRBV29-1 with TRBJ2-2; 9 nucleotides match TRBD1. The J segment lost 4 bases and the V segment lost 7 bases, leaving 10 bases of the junction unmatched. Germline V gene sequence: CDR1 SQVTM, CDR2 ANQGSEA. CDR3 length equals 15 residues. CDR3 region: CSARTGEGGTGELFF. CDR3 nucleotides: TGCAGCGCCCGGACAGGGGAAGGGGGCACCGGGGAGCTGTTTTTT.

The table lists this clone with a few counts. The gene calls are TRBV14 and TRBJ1-2; D uncertain. V was pared by 0 bases and J by 3 bases, with 5 bases between. The CDR3 is 13 residues long. Germline values: CDR1 SGHDN, CDR2 FVKESK. The CDR3, as DNA: TGTGCCAGCAGCCAAGAGATAGACTATGGCTACACCTTC. Translated, it gives CASSQEIDYGYTF. Full variable domain (missing parts from reference TRBV14 and TRBJ1-2): EAGVTQFPSHSVIEKGQTVTLRCDPISGHDNLYWYRRVMGKEIKFLLHFVKESKQDESGMPNNRFLAERTGGTYSTLKVQPAELEDSGVYFCASSQEIDYGYTFGSGTRLTVV.

The chain is built from TRBV10-3 and TRBJ2-7; D ambiguous. The V end lost 5 bases, the J end lost 3 bases, and 14 bases lay between the germline ends. CDR1 and CDR2 from the germline V gene are ENHRY and SYGVKD. The CDR3 is made up of 14 amino acids. CDR3 nucleotide sequence: TGTGCCATCAGTAAAGAGATGGGCCTCTACGAGCAGTACTTC. Translating gives CAISKEMGLYEQYF.

V usage is TRBV2 and J usage is TRBJ2-2, with TRBD1 matching over 9 bases. Germline loops: CDR1 SNHLY, CDR2 FYNNEI. J lost 6 bases, V lost 6 bases, and 5 bases had no gene match. The CDR3 length is 14 residues. CDR3 in amino acids: CASSRQGESGELFF. CDR3 coding DNA: TGTGCCAGCAGCCGACAGGGGGAGTCCGGGGAGCTGTTTTTT.

V usage is TRBV5-1 and J usage is TRBJ1-6, with D perhaps TRBD1 (6 bases). Trimming cost V 3 bases and J 4 bases, with 11 bases left between them. The CDR3 loop spans 15 amino acids. Germline V gene data show CDR1 as SGHRS and CDR2 as YFSETQ. This CDR3 is CASSSSQGYNSPLHF. The CDR3 nucleotides are TGCGCCAGCAGCTCCTCGCAGGGGTATAATTCACCCCTCCACTTT.

The CDR3: CASSPDRATTEAFF. CDR3 nucleotide sequence: TGTGCCAGCTCACCGGACAGGGCTACAACTGAAGCTTTCTTT. This chain joins TRBV18 and TRBJ1-1; 8 bases line up with TRBD1. CDR1 KGHSH and CDR2 LQKENI come from the germline V gene. This CDR3 contains 14 residues. Germline trimming cut 3 bases from V and 5 bases from J; bases unmatched to any gene: 5.

The chain couples TRBV19 to TRBJ1-4; D remains ambiguous. Per the germline V gene, CDR1 is LNHDA and CDR2 is SQIVND (reference sequence). With 6 bases removed from V and 13 bases from J, the gap between germline ends came to 15 bases. CDR3 size: 12 residues. For the CDR3, the DNA is TGTGCCAGTAGCTTCTTTACCGGAGGACTGTTTTTT. As protein: CASSFFTGGLFF.